A selection of T cell receptor beta chains follows, all from one sample in a study of OX40 agonist ivuxolimab in advanced cancers. Libraries were prepared by immunoSEQ multiplex PCR; TCRdb keeps only in-frame clonotypes and omits some of them. Among some 70,000 clones, more than 85% were seen once, and the ten largest hold around 1.1%. Sequenced here: CD4+ or CD8+ T cells sorted from blood, sampled in a trial of the OX40 agonist ivuxolimab. These receptors all come from an adult with an advanced solid tumor such as melanoma, head and neck, liver or kidney cancer. Both conserved end residues are part of each CDR3. The D gene is left open where the match is weak. Size tells how often a clone was seen (once, few, many) or the class of an expanded clone, and some rows leave it out.

j_call d_call clone_size v_call cdr3_nt cdr3_aa
TRBJ1-6 NA NA TRBV30 TGTGCCTGGCTGTCAGGCGCTATGCATTCACCCCTCCACTTT CAWLSGAMHSPLHF
TRBJ1-1 NA NA TRBV5-6 TGTGCCAGCAGCTTGAGTGGTTGGGGGAACACTGAAGCTTTCTTT CASSLSGWGNTEAFF
TRBJ2-5 TRBD2 NA TRBV30 TGTGCCTGGAGTGTGGGGCCGGGGGGGACCCAGTACTTC CAWSVGPGGTQYF
TRBJ2-1 TRBD2 NA TRBV5-6 TGTGCCAGCAGCTCCACGGGACTAGCGGGAGTTTGGGGCTACAATGAGCAGTTCTTC CASSSTGLAGVWGYNEQFF
TRBJ1-2 TRBD1 NA TRBV27 TGTGCCAGCAGTCCCCGGGACAGGGGGCAGGGTGGCTACACCTTC CASSPRDRGQGGYTF
TRBJ2-7 NA NA TRBV2 TGTGCCAGCAGGGAGTTTAACTACGAGCAGTACTTC CASREFNYEQYF
TRBJ1-4 NA NA TRBV18 TGTGCCAGCTCAGTTGGACGTAATGAAAAACTGTTTTTT CASSVGRNEKLFF
TRBJ2-5 NA NA TRBV5-5 TGTGCCAGCAGCGTTAATTTGGAGACCCAGTACTTC CASSVNLETQYF
TRBJ2-3 NA NA TRBV10-1 TGCGCCAGCAGTGCAGGGTTTCCAGATACGCAGTATTTT CASSAGFPDTQYF
TRBJ1-1 TRBD1 NA TRBV7-3 TGTGCCAGCAGTCCTGGACAGGCGAACACTGAAGCTTTCTTT CASSPGQANTEAFF
TRBJ2-7 TRBD1 NA TRBV9 TGTGCCAGCAGCGCCCGACAGGGGTCAGCCTACGAGCAGTACTTC CASSARQGSAYEQYF
TRBJ2-5 TRBD1 NA TRBV5-5 TGTGCCAGCAGCTTCGGAACAGGGGGCTCAGAGACCCAGTACTTC CASSFGTGGSETQYF
TRBJ1-1 NA NA TRBV1 TGCACCAGCAGATGCCCCCCGGGCACTGAAGCTTTCTTT CTSRCPPGTEAFF
TRBJ2-1 TRBD2 NA TRBV6-6 TGTGCCAGCAGTAGAACCGGGACTAGTGTCTACAATGAGCAGTTCTTC CASSRTGTSVYNEQFF
TRBJ2-7 NA once TRBV7-9 TGTGCCAGCAGCTTACCCCCTCATAGCTACGAGCAGTACTTC CASSLPPHSYEQYF
TRBJ2-7 NA NA TRBV27 TGTGCCAGCAGTATATATCAGTCGCGTTACGAGCAGTACTTC CASSIYQSRYEQYF
TRBJ1-2 NA NA TRBV11-2 TGTGCCAGCAGACGGACCGGGGGGGCTGGCTACACCTTC CASRRTGGAGYTF
TRBJ2-7 TRBD2 NA TRBV15 TGTGCCACCAGCAGAGATCCCGGACTAGCGGGACACGAGCAGTACTTC CATSRDPGLAGHEQYF
TRBJ2-1 NA NA TRBV7-9 TGTGCCAGCAGCTTAGCAGGCGGGGCAGCCAATGAGCAGTTCTTC CASSLAGGAANEQFF
TRBJ2-2 TRBD1 NA TRBV7-7 TGTGCTAGCAGCTCGACAGGGACCGGGGAGCTGTTTTTT CASSSTGTGELFF
TRBJ2-1 NA NA TRBV9 TGTGCCAGCAGCCTTGTCGGCTATGAGCAGTTCTTC CASSLVGYEQFF
TRBJ1-4 TRBD1 once TRBV2 TGTGCCAGCACACCCGACAGGGGGAGTGAAAAACTGTTTTTT CASTPDRGSEKLFF